This T cell receptor beta chain originates from a study of CD8 T cells in ankylosing spondylitis. This CDR3 is 15 amino acids long. Germline values: CDR1 SGDLS, CDR2 YYNGEE. The V end was cut by 3 bases, the J end by 0 bases, with 9 bases between. This clonotype was seen ten or more times. One entry per CDR3 protein, called by TCRdb with MiXCR from the 5' RACE reads. The sample contains 7,500 to 10,000 distinct CDR3 sequences, roughly 6% of which appear only once. This clonotype was obtained from a female donor with ankylosing spondylitis or in good health (not recorded which). The source material was blood, either unsorted or a sorted T cell fraction (not recorded which). The V gene is TRBV9, the J gene TRBJ1-4; D is possibly TRBD1 (5 bases). CDR3 DNA: TGTGCCAGCAGCGCCGGACATTCAACTAATGAAAAACTGTTTTTT. Amino acids: CASSAGHSTNEKLFF. Full variable domain (rest looked up from reference TRBV9 and TRBJ1-4): DSGVTQTPKHLITATGQRVTLRCSPRSGDLSVYWYQQSLDQGLQFLIQYYNGEERAKGNILERFSAQQFPDLHSELNLSSLELGDSALYFCASSAGHSTNEKLFFGSGTQLSVL.